Sequencing of this T cell receptor (beta chain) was carried out in a study of immune evolution from preneoplasia to lung adenocarcinoma. General study points: Normal lung had highest clonality; later lesions appeared denser, more diverse. T cell clonality was higher in KRAS-mutant than EGFR-mutant or wild-type nodules.

The CDR3 runs to 12 residues. V lost 6 bases to trimming and J lost 6 bases, with 12 bases between them. CDR1 is GTSNPN, CDR2 SVGIG, per germline (reference sequence). The repertoire was sequenced with immunoSEQ multiplex PCR; TCRdb's copy has only in-frame clones and lacks some. The sample lists 4,500 or so clones, around 74% occurring once. As concerns this clone: Its target is not known.

The sequence derives from a person aged 60-80 years with lung adenocarcinoma. The chain employs TRBV30 and TRBJ2-1; D call uncertain. Sequencing used FFPE lung adenocarcinoma in situ tissue. The CDR3 DNA sequence: TGTGCCTGCTCACCATGGGGCAATGAGCAGTTCTTC. This gives the protein CACSPWGNEQFF. The full variable domain, with the rest looked up from reference TRBV30 and TRBJ2-1, is SQTIHQWPATLVQPVGSPLSLECTVEGTSNPNLYWYRQAAGRGLQLLFYSVGIGQISSEVPQNLSASRPQDRQFILSSKKLLLSDSGFYLCACSPWGNEQFFGPGTRLTVL.